What follows are 19 T cell receptor beta chains derived from one specimen sequenced in a study of HIV-infected patients and healthy controls. Whole blood was used without fractionation, so all unsorted peripheral T cells were included. Around 0.5 ug RNA was reverse transcribed with alpha and beta constant-region primers. Using multiplexing indices, alpha and beta chain libraries were generated apart by chain-specific third strand synthesis. TCRdb passed the 5' RACE reads through MiXCR, listing each CDR3 protein once. The sample lists 10,000 or so distinct CDR3 sequences, approximately 8% seen once, with roughly a third in the top ten. The material was blood, obtained before antiretroviral therapy. The receptor source for this set is an adult with HIV infection. The donor label of this sample is uncertain.

At least ten counts were recorded for this clonotype. The J gene is TRBJ2-1, the V gene TRBV28, with 7 bases matching TRBD1. CDR1 and CDR2 from the germline V gene are MDHEN and SYDVKM. With 7 bases clipped from V and 10 bases from J, the junction kept 16 bases outside the gene matches. This CDR3 has 15 residues. The CDR3 DNA sequence: TGTGCCAGCAACCCGACAGGGCTGCCTACCATAGAGCAGTTCTTC. The encoded protein is CASNPTGLPTIEQFF.

This clonotype was counted at least ten times. V usage is TRBV7-2 and J usage is TRBJ2-3, with 7 positions matching TRBD1. The CDR3 spans 16 residues. Germline V lookup: CDR1 SGHTA, CDR2 FQGNSA. V lost 6 bases and J lost 2; bases outside the gene matches: 11. The DNA for the CDR3 is TGTGCCAGCAGATTAACCGGGACAGAGCCCACAGATACGCAGTATTTT. Translated, it gives CASRLTGTEPTDTQYF. The full variable domain, in which reference TRBV7-2 and TRBJ2-3 provide the parts outside the CDR3, is GAGVSQSPSNKVTEKGKDVELRCDPISGHTALYWYRQSLGQGLEFLIYFQGNSAPDKSGLPSDRFSAERTGGSVSTLTIQRTQQEDSAVYLCASRLTGTEPTDTQYFGPGTRLTVL.

This clonotype is categorized as medium-sized. The chain has TRBV6-5 and TRBJ1-4, with unresolved D. This CDR3 spans 14 amino acids. Germline assignment: CDR1 MNHEY and CDR2 SVGAGI. Trimming stripped 4 bases from V and 5 bases from J, with 11 bases between. CDR3 loop: CASSSQRGNEKLFF. CDR3 bases: TGTGCCAGCAGTTCACAGAGAGGGAATGAAAAACTGTTTTTT.

This clonotype is labeled as large. The gene calls are TRBV4-1 and TRBJ2-1; D is unclear. The CDR3 length is 17 residues. Germline V CDR1 and CDR2: MGHRA, YSYEKL. The ends were cut back, 0 bases at V and 3 bases at J, with 15 bases in the middle. CDR3 loop: CASSQDLTASLYNEQFF. The CDR3 DNA reads TGCGCCAGCAGCCAAGATTTAACAGCCTCTCTCTACAATGAGCAGTTCTTC.

This clonotype occurred many times. The chain joins TRBV3-1 to TRBJ1-5, with D possibly matching TRBD1 (6 bases). Trimming pared 3 bases from V and 0 bases from J, leaving 6 bases between. Germline values: CDR1 LGHDT, CDR2 YNNKEL (reference sequence). The CDR3 sequence is 14 residues long. CDR3 coding DNA: TGTGCCAGCAGCCAGGACAGTAGCAATCAGCCCCAGCATTTT. This gives the protein CASSQDSSNQPQHF.

This clonotype was observed at least ten times. This chain uses TRBV20-1 with TRBJ1-2; TRBD1 aligns across 8 bases. V lost 4 bases, J lost 6 bases, and 1 base stayed unmatched. The CDR3 is 11 amino acids. Germline lookup yields CDR1 DFQATT and CDR2 SNEGSKA (reference sequence). The CDR3 DNA sequence: TGCAGTGCTATGACAGGGGATGGCTACACCTTC. It specifies CSAMTGDGYTF.

V is TRBV3-1 and J is TRBJ2-3; 8 positions match TRBD2. The CDR3 is made up of 16 amino acids. Germline values: CDR1 LGHDT, CDR2 YNNKEL (reference sequence). J gave up 1 base and V 2 bases, and 5 bases lay outside the gene matches. This CDR3 reads CASSQLAGSRTDTQYF. CDR3 nucleotide sequence: TGTGCCAGCAGCCAACTAGCGGGCTCACGCACAGATACGCAGTATTTT.

This clonotype was picked up many times. This CDR3 is CASSFQGYGYTF. As DNA, the CDR3 is TGTGCCAGCAGTTTCCAGGGTTATGGCTACACCTTC. The chain employs TRBV12-3 or TRBV12-4 and TRBJ1-2; weak D call: TRBD1 (5 bases). The CDR3 consists of 12 residues. V lost 3 bases and J 5 bases, leaving 7 bases between the germline ends.

Many counts were recorded for this clonotype. Here the CDR3 omits its conserved ending phenylalanine or tryptophan, so a read error is the likely source. This rearrangement joins TRBV5-4 to TRBJ2-7; 8 bases fit TRBD2. V lost 4 bases to trimming and J lost 4 bases; unmatched junction nucleotides: 7. CDR1 is SGHNT, CDR2 YYREEE, per germline (reference sequence). The CDR3 has 14 residues. The CDR3 nucleotides read TGTGCCAGCAGCGATCGCGGGGGGTCGTACGAGCAGTACCTC. Amino acid sequence: CASSDRGGSYEQYL.

The chain joins TRBV14 to TRBJ1-2; tentative D call: TRBD1 (5 bases). Germline values: CDR1 SGHDN, CDR2 FVKESK. V dropped 2 bases and J dropped 6 bases, with 13 bases sitting between them. The CDR3 length is 14 residues. The CDR3 sequence is CASSQSGTGDGYTF. The DNA for the CDR3 is TGTGCCAGCAGCCAATCCGGGACGGGGGATGGCTACACCTTC.

This clonotype came up many times. This chain connects TRBV6-5 to TRBJ1-1, with no clear D. CDR1 and CDR2 from the germline V gene are MNHEY and SVGAGI. The CDR3 loop spans 13 amino acids. Deletions cut 2 bases from V and 1 base from J, with 5 bases between. The CDR3: CASSYGQNTEAFF. The CDR3 DNA reads as TGTGCCAGCAGTTACGGCCAGAACACTGAAGCTTTCTTT.

This clonotype was detected a few times. One junction end does not reproduce the germline sequence, and a read error may be involved. The J gene is TRBJ2-7, the V gene TRBV4-2; 8 nucleotides align to TRBD2. This CDR3 contains 15 residues. Germline V gene data show CDR1 as LGHNA and CDR2 as YNFKEQ. The CDR3 nucleotides read TGTCCCAGCAGCCAAGAGGTTAGCGGGATATACGAGCAGTACTTC. As protein: CPSSQEVSGIYEQYF.

Many counts were recorded for this clonotype. V is TRBV6-1 and J is TRBJ1-2; TRBD1 might be the D (6 bases). V was cut by 2 bases and J by 4 bases, with 17 bases left in between. Germline V gives CDR1 MNHNS, CDR2 SASEGT. The CDR3 consists of 16 residues. Written as DNA, the CDR3 is TGTGCCAGCAGTGAACCAACGGGGGCGTGGGGCTATGGCTACACCTTC. Translating it yields CASSEPTGAWGYGYTF.

This clonotype was seen a handful of times. The CDR3 here is CASSLGTTNNEQFF. The CDR3 DNA is TGTGCCAGCAGTTTAGGGACTACCAACAATGAGCAGTTCTTC. The V gene is TRBV28, the J gene TRBJ2-1; 7 bases align to TRBD2. Germline V gene data show CDR1 as MDHEN and CDR2 as SYDVKM. This CDR3 has 14 amino acids. J was trimmed by 5 bases and V by 2 bases; bases with no gene match: 3.

CDR3 in DNA: TGTGCCAGCAGTTTTGGGGGGGTGCTCTACAATGAGCAGTTCTTC. This codes for CASSFGGVLYNEQFF. The chain uses TRBV12-3 or TRBV12-4 and TRBJ2-1; the match to TRBD2 covers 7 bases. With 3 bases clipped from V and 3 bases from J, the junction kept 5 bases outside the gene matches. CDR3 length equals 15 residues.

This clonotype came up many times. The V call is TRBV6-1, the J call TRBJ2-5; 7 bases agree with TRBD2. V was pared by 2 bases and J by 0 bases, with 3 bases of the junction left unmatched. Germline values: CDR1 MNHNS, CDR2 SASEGT. CDR3 length equals 15 residues. The CDR3 loop is CASSESGVYQETQYF. The CDR3 DNA is TGTGCCAGCAGTGAAAGCGGGGTGTACCAAGAGACCCAGTACTTC.

This clonotype was recorded many times. The V call is TRBV20-1, the J call TRBJ1-1; TRBD1 might be the D (6 bases). V was cut by 5 bases and J by 0 bases, with 10 bases left in between. CDR3 length equals 13 residues. CDR1 and CDR2 from the germline V gene are DFQATT and SNEGSKA (reference sequence). The CDR3 protein is CSAPGQMNTEAFF. Written as DNA, the CDR3 is TGCAGTGCTCCTGGACAGATGAACACTGAAGCTTTCTTT.

The sample holds many counts of this clonotype. This chain links TRBV7-9 with TRBJ1-1; D gene uncertain. V shed 3 bases and J shed 0 bases, with 5 bases lying between them. Germline lookup yields CDR1 SEHNR and CDR2 FQNEAQ (reference sequence). There are 13 residues in the CDR3. The CDR3 DNA is TGTGCCAGCAGCTTCGTTTTGAACACTGAAGCTTTCTTT. Protein sequence: CASSFVLNTEAFF.

This clonotype was recorded many times. The chain joins TRBV18 to TRBJ1-1; a possible D gene is TRBD1 (6 bases). CDR1 KGHSH and CDR2 LQKENI come from the germline V gene. V shed 6 bases and J shed 1 base, with 21 bases lying between them. CDR3 size: 17 residues. CDR3 nucleotides: TGTGCCAGCTCCCTTTTTGACGTCAGACAGGCGAACACTGAAGCTTTCTTT. This sequence encodes CASSLFDVRQANTEAFF.